This entry is about one T cell receptor beta chain. CD8 cells regarded as naive lacked CD45RO, were positively chosen for CCR7, and omitted terminally differentiated effector memory CD45RA+ cells. This sample was included in a study of shared clonotypes between healthy human individuals. As for the study in general: A donor's plate count was three for CD4 naive and three for CD4 memory; CD8 naive had two and CD8 memory one.

Trimming took 4 bases from V and 4 from J; bases not matched to a gene: 7. The CDR3 sequence is 15 residues long. Germline lookup yields CDR1 SGHRS and CDR2 YFSETQ. The protocol was immunoSEQ multiplex PCR, while the TCRdb copy is restricted to in-frame clones and leaves out a portion. Here the sample spans 1.5 million to 2.5 million clones, approximately 94% being singletons. The source is a man between 18 and 35 years old in good health. The chain uses TRBV5-1 and TRBJ2-5, with 10 bases lining up with TRBD1. Material for sequencing was naive CD8+ T cells sorted from blood. CDR3 sequence reads: CASSTGTGEGETQYF. The CDR3 DNA follows: TGCGCCAGCAGCACCGGGACAGGGGAAGGAGAGACCCAGTACTTC. Using reference TRBV5-1 and TRBJ2-5 for the parts outside the CDR3, the full variable domain is KAGVTQTPRYLIKTRGQQVTLSCSPISGHRSVSWYQQTPGQGLQFLFEYFSETQRNKGNFPGRFSGRQFSNSRSEMNVSTLELGDSALYLCASSTGTGEGETQYFGPGTRLLVL.